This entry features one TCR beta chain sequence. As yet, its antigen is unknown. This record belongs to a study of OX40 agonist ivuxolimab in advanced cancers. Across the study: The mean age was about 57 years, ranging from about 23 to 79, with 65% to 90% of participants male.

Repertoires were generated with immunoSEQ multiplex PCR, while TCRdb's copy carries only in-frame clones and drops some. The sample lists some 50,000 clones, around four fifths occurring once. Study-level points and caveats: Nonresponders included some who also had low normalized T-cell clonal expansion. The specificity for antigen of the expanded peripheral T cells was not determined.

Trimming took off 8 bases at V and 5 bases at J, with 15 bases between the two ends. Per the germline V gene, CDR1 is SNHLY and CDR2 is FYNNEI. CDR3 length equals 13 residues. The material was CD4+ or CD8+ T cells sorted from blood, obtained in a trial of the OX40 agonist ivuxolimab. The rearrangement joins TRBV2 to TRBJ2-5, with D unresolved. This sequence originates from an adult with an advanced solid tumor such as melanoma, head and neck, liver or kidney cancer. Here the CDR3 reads CASEWDSSETQYF. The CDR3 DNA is TGTGCCAGCGAATGGGATAGCTCGGAGACCCAGTACTTC.